What follows are 18 T cell receptor beta chains derived from one specimen sequenced in a study of T cell clonality in common variable immunodeficiency. TCRdb's table, derived via immunoSEQ multiplex PCR, lists solely in-frame clones and lacks some. The counts give some 53,000 clones, none of them seen only once; roughly 3.4% is held by the top ten. Sequencing used peripheral blood mononuclear cells. The receptors derive from a person aged 18 to 75 in good health.

This clone was recorded many times. The read gets to within 3 residues of the CDR3 end, and the germline J gene fills in the rest. V gene TRBV20-1 combines with J gene TRBJ2-5, with no clear D. V dropped 3 bases and J dropped 1 base, with 6 bases sitting between them. Germline V gene data show CDR1 as DFQATT and CDR2 as SNEGSKA (reference sequence). This CDR3 comprises 12 residues. CDR3 in amino acids: CSASVLQETQYF. The sequenced part of the CDR3 DNA is TGCAGTGCTAGCGTCCTCCAAGAGACC.

This clone was counted ten times or more. Other DNA sequences in this sample translate to the same CDR3. The CDR3 reads CASSASGTYYEQYF. The part of the CDR3 DNA that was read is TGTGCCAGCAGTGCGAGCGGAACCTACTACGAG. V and J are TRBV6-1 and TRBJ2-7, with a weak D call TRBD2 (5 bases). The CDR3 goes on 3 residues after the read ends, and that part is filled in from the germline J gene. Trimming took off 4 bases at V and 3 bases at J, with 13 bases between the two ends. This CDR3 contains 14 residues. The germline gives CDR1 MNHNS, CDR2 SASEGT.

This clone was seen only a few times. One junction end disagrees with the germline gene, perhaps due to a read error. The CDR3 bases that were read are TGTGCCAGCTGCTTCGGCAGGGGGCCGGGAAACACC. This encodes CASCFGRGPGNT. The CDR3 as a whole reads CASCFGRGPGNTIYF. The rearrangement joins TRBV5-8 to TRBJ1-3, with TRBD1 matching 8 bases. The read ends 3 residues before the CDR3 terminus; that terminus is restored from the germline J gene. Germline V gene data show CDR1 as SGHTS and CDR2 as YDEGEE. This CDR3 contains 15 residues.

The sample holds many counts of this clone. The read ends 3 residues before the CDR3 terminus; that terminus is restored from the germline J gene. The chain joins TRBV20-1 to TRBJ2-1; 9 positions match TRBD1. V shed 3 bases, J shed 6 bases, and the junction held 12 bases outside the gene matches. CDR3 length: 16 residues. Germline CDR1 reads DFQATT; CDR2 reads SNEGSKA (reference sequence). Incomplete CDR3 DNA: TGCAGTGCTAGCAAGGGACCGGACAGGGGATCCAATGAG. Protein product: CSASKGPDRGSNE. The whole CDR3 sequence reads CSASKGPDRGSNEQFF.

This clone was seen many times. The DNA ends 3 residues before the CDR3 does, and the rest of the CDR3 is filled in from the germline J gene. The gene calls are TRBV4-2 and TRBJ2-7; tentative D call: TRBD2 (5 bases). The CDR3 runs to 18 residues. V lost 4 bases, J lost 2 bases, and 24 bases lay in between. From germline, CDR1 is LGHNA and CDR2 YNFKEQ. The CDR3 is CASSPGLAWGGVPYEQYF. The sequenced CDR3 bases are TGTGCCAGCAGCCCCGGACTGGCATGGGGTGGCGTCCCCTACGAG.

This clone was counted a few times. The read falls 3 residues short of the CDR3 end, and the missing part is taken from the germline J gene. The rearrangement uses TRBV11-3 and TRBJ2-3, with D maybe TRBD1 (6 bases). With 5 bases removed from V and 2 bases from J, the gap between germline ends came to 11 bases. This CDR3 has 14 amino acids. Germline assignment: CDR1 SGHNT and CDR2 YENEEA. The CDR3 bases that were read are TGTGCCAGCAGCACAGGGTTCGTCACAGATACG. Its protein is CASSTGFVTDT. The whole CDR3 protein reads CASSTGFVTDTQYF.

This clone was observed many times. The CDR3 end falls 3 residues outside the read, so it is completed with the germline J gene. The chain carries TRBV7-2 and TRBJ1-5; D is ambiguous. V lost 2 bases to trimming and J lost 1 base, with 9 bases between them. The CDR3 contains 15 residues. The germline V gene encodes CDR1 SGHTA and CDR2 FQGNSA. The CDR3 bases that were read are TGTGCCAGCAGCTTAAGTTCAGGCAGCAATCAGCCC. It encodes CASSLSSGSNQP. The whole CDR3 region reads CASSLSSGSNQPQHF.

This clone was found many times. The CDR3 goes on 3 residues after the read ends, and that part is filled in from the germline J gene. The chain uses TRBV30 and TRBJ2-2; perhaps TRBD1 as D (6 bases). V lost 4 bases and J 0 bases, leaving 9 bases between the germline ends. This CDR3 has 14 amino acids. CDR1 is GTSNPN and CDR2 is SVGIG in the germline V gene (reference sequence). CDR3 in amino acids: CAWKGTTNTGELFF. The CDR3 DNA, read in part, is TGTGCCTGGAAGGGGACAACGAACACCGGGGAG.

At least ten counts were recorded for this clone. The CDR3 end lies 3 residues beyond the end of the read and is filled in from the germline J gene. V usage is TRBV7-2 and J usage is TRBJ2-3, with TRBD2 matching 13 bases. The germline CDR1 and CDR2 sequences are SGHTA and FQGNSA. Losses at the gene ends were 0 bases for V and 7 bases for J; bases not matched to a gene: 10. This CDR3 has 18 amino acids. The CDR3 DNA, read in part, is TGTGCCAGCAGCTTAGCGCCCACTAGCGGGAGGGGAACGAATACG. Translating it yields CASSLAPTSGRGTNT. The whole CDR3 protein is CASSLAPTSGRGTNTQYF.

This clone has a count of ten or more. The sequence runs out 3 residues before the end of the CDR3; the remainder is reconstructed from the germline J gene. The chain is built from TRBV10-3 and TRBJ2-1; 13 nucleotides match TRBD2. Germline loops: CDR1 ENHRY, CDR2 SYGVKD. The CDR3 is made up of 16 amino acids. J lost 8 bases, V lost 2 bases, and 6 bases had no gene match. CDR3 residues: CAISETTSGRADEQFF. The covered CDR3 bases are TGTGCCATCAGTGAGACAACTAGCGGGAGGGCTGATGAG.

Comment on this clone: With the read ending 3 residues before the CDR3 end, the germline J gene is used to fill in that end. V and J are TRBV20-1 and TRBJ1-1; tentative D call: TRBD1 (6 bases). CDR1 is DFQATT, CDR2 SNEGSKA, per germline (reference sequence). V was clipped by 6 bases and J by 0 bases, with 17 bases between them. CDR3 length: 15 amino acids. The DNA read from the CDR3 is TGCAGTGCGAGGGGGAGGGCCGTGATGAACACTGAA. This sequence encodes CSARGRAVMNTE. The full CDR3 sequence reads CSARGRAVMNTEAFF.

Notes on this clone: The DNA ends 3 residues before the CDR3 does, and the rest of the CDR3 is filled in from the germline J gene. The V gene is TRBV20-1, the J gene TRBJ2-5; 7 positions match TRBD2. This CDR3 region has 14 residues. CDR1 is DFQATT, CDR2 SNEGSKA, per germline (reference sequence). The CDR3 protein is CRARLALYQETQYF. CDR3 DNA (partial): TGCAGAGCCAGACTAGCCCTTTACCAAGAGACC.

In its sample, this clone was seen many times. The read terminates 3 residues before the CDR3 end, so the remaining end is supplied by the germline J gene. The chain couples TRBV20-1 to TRBJ1-3, with 7 bases lining up with TRBD1. Trimming removed 3 bases from V and 3 bases from J; junction bases left unmatched: 8. The length of the CDR3 is 15 residues. CDR1 DFQATT and CDR2 SNEGSKA come from the germline V gene (reference sequence). The CDR3 DNA, read in part, is TGCAGTGCTAGTCACAGGGGCAGAGGTGGAAACACC. Encoded protein: CSASHRGRGGNT. The CDR3 as a whole reads CSASHRGRGGNTIYF.

This clone was seen ten or more times. The CDR3 end is not reached by the read, which stops 3 residues before it; the germline J gene fills it in. The chain couples TRBV20-1 to TRBJ2-7; the match to TRBD2 covers 11 bases. The CDR3 contains 15 residues. J was trimmed by 2 bases and V by 3 bases; bases with no gene match: 6. The V gene's germline CDR1 is DFQATT and CDR2 SNEGSKA (reference sequence). The CDR3 sequence: CSARSGTSGTYEQYF. The sequenced CDR3 bases are TGCAGTGCTAGGTCCGGGACTAGCGGAACCTACGAG.

In its sample, this clone was seen many times. From the germline J gene comes the end of the CDR3, since the read stops 3 residues before it. The V call is TRBV18, the J call TRBJ2-2; tentative D call: TRBD1 (6 bases). Trimming removed 3 bases at V and 0 bases at J, with 11 bases between. The germline V gene has CDR1 KGHSH and CDR2 LQKENI. CDR3 length: 16 amino acids. The CDR3 sequence is CASSPITGSNTGELFF. The sequenced CDR3 bases are TGTGCCAGCTCACCTATCACAGGGTCGAACACCGGGGAG.

As regards this clone: Read data end 3 residues before the CDR3 end; the end is taken from the germline J gene. V gene TRBV7-8 combines with J gene TRBJ2-6; D not resolved. CDR3 length: 17 amino acids. V was pared by 1 base and J by 0 bases, with 10 bases between. CDR1 is SGHVS and CDR2 is FQNEAQ in the germline V gene. The covered CDR3 bases are TGTGCCAGCAGCTTAGAAGCTGTTTTCTCTGGGGCCAACGTC. It translates to CASSLEAVFSGANV. The CDR3 in full is CASSLEAVFSGANVLTF.

Many counts were recorded for this clone. Read data end 3 residues before the CDR3 end; the end is taken from the germline J gene. V usage is TRBV20-1 and J usage is TRBJ2-3, with TRBD2 matching 9 bases. The CDR3 runs to 15 residues. Losses at the gene ends were 5 bases for V and 6 bases for J; bases not matched to a gene: 12. Germline CDR1 reads DFQATT; CDR2 reads SNEGSKA (reference sequence). The CDR3 DNA, read in part, is TGCAGTGCTCCCTCGGGACTAGCAATCGGTGATACG. Its translation: CSAPSGLAIGDT. The complete CDR3 sequence is CSAPSGLAIGDTQYF.

This clone was seen ten or more times. Read sequence stops 3 residues before the CDR3 end, and the germline J gene provides the missing end. The chain uses TRBV5-1 and TRBJ2-1; 9 bases are shared with TRBD1. Trimming removed 3 bases from V and 6 bases from J; junction bases left unmatched: 7. The CDR3 spans 15 residues. Germline loops: CDR1 SGHRS, CDR2 YFSETQ. The CDR3 bases that were read are TGCGCCAGCAGCTATACAGGGGGCATACCCAATGAG. The encoded protein is CASSYTGGIPNE. The whole CDR3 sequence reads CASSYTGGIPNEQFF.